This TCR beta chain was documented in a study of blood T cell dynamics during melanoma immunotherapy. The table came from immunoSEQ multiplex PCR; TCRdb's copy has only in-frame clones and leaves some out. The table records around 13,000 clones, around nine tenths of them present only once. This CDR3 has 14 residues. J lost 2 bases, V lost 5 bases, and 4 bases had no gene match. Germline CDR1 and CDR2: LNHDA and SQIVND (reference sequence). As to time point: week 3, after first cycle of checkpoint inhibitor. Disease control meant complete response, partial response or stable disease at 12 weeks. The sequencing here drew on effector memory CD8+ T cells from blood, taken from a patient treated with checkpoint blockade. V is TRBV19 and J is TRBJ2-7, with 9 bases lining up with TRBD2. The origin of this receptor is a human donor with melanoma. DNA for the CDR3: TGTGCCAGTAGTGATAGCGGGAGTGCCTACGAGCAGTACTTC. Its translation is CASSDSGSAYEQYF.